This T cell receptor beta chain was observed in a study of Tregs in tolerant kidney transplant recipients. This clone appeared a single time. What it binds is not known. Only in-frame clones appear in the TCRdb table, and some are missing; sequencing was by immunoSEQ multiplex PCR. The data contain under 300,000 clones, 80% to 85% of them singletons. The CDR3 is 14 residues long. V lost 1 base, J lost 0 bases, and 8 bases lay in between. The germline V gene has CDR1 SGHKS and CDR2 YYEKEE (reference sequence). Overall study findings and caveats: Findings come from small patient numbers and require larger validation. Expanding Tregs on activated donor B cells appeared to best identify donor-specific TCRbeta clones.

Unstimulated Tregs (CD4+CD25+CD127-) and CD4+CD25- non-Tregs were sorted from PBMCs. This chain connects TRBV5-5 to TRBJ2-7; D gene unclear. The specimen was CD4+ T cells from blood. This clonotype was sampled from a human donor in good health. DNA for the CDR3: TGTGCCAGCAGCTTGCGCTACAGCTCCTACGAGCAGTACTTC. Translating gives CASSLRYSSYEQYF. The whole variable domain, remainder taken from reference TRBV5-5 and TRBJ2-7, is DAGVTQSPTHLIKTRGQQVTLRCSPISGHKSVSWYQQVLGQGPQFIFQYYEKEERGRGNFPDRFSARQFPNYSSELNVNALLLGDSALYLCASSLRYSSYEQYFGPGTRLTVT.